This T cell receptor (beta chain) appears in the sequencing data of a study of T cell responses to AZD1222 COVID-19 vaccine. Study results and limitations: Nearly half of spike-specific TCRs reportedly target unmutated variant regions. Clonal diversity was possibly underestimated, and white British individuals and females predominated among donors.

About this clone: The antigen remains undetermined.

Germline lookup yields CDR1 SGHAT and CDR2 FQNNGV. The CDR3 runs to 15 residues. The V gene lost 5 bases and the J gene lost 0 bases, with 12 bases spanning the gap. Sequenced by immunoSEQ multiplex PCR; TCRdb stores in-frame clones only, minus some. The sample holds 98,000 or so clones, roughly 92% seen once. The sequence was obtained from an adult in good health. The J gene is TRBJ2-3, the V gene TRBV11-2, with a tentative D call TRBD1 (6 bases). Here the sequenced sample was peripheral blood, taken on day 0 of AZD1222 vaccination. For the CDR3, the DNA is TGTGCCAGCAGCCGACAGGTGGGGAGCACAGATACGCAGTATTTT. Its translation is CASSRQVGSTDTQYF.